Listed here are 15 T cell receptor beta chains from one sample, sequenced in a study of T cells in Graves' hyperthyroidism and ophthalmopathy. Authors of the study amplified TCR beta CDR3 regions from RNA transcripts. In the first-round RT-PCR of the TCR CDR3, the HTBI primer set was used. TCRdb re-called the multiplex PCR reads through MiXCR, storing one row per CDR3 protein. The sample carries approximately 400,000 distinct CDR3 sequences, 20% to 25% recorded once. Sequencing was performed on blood. These receptors were taken from a man in his fifties or sixties with Graves' hyperthyroidism.

The chain joins TRBV2 to TRBJ2-1; TRBD2 might be the D (5 bases). This CDR3 is 11 amino acids long. Germline V lookup: CDR1 SNHLY, CDR2 FYNNEI. The V end lost 2 bases, the J end lost 9 bases, and 5 bases lay between the germline ends. The CDR3 here is CASSERGEQFF. The DNA for the CDR3 is TGTGCCAGCAGTGAACGGGGTGAGCAGTTCTTC.

V and J are TRBV7-2 and TRBJ2-1; TRBD2 matches 10 bases. CDR1 SGHTA and CDR2 FQGNSA come from the germline V gene. The CDR3 contains 13 residues. After removal of 8 bases from V and 8 bases from J, the junction contained 6 bases not matched to a gene. The CDR3: CASLAGESDEQFF. For the CDR3, the DNA is TGTGCCAGCCTAGCGGGAGAATCCGATGAGCAGTTCTTC. The full variable domain, completed using reference TRBV7-2 and TRBJ2-1, is GAGVSQSPSNKVTEKGKDVELRCDPISGHTALYWYRQSLGQGLEFLIYFQGNSAPDKSGLPSDRFSAERTGGSVSTLTIQRTQQEDSAVYLCASLAGESDEQFFGPGTRLTVL.

This chain connects TRBV6-6 to TRBJ1-2; D remains ambiguous. V dropped 0 bases and J dropped 1 base, with 9 bases sitting between them. The CDR3 length is 15 residues. Germline CDR1 MNHNY, CDR2 SVGAGI (reference sequence). CDR3: CASSYSIGSNYGYTF. The CDR3 region has the DNA TGTGCCAGCAGTTACTCGATCGGCAGTAACTATGGCTACACCTTC.

This clonotype was seen more than once but under ten times. CDR3 nucleotides: TGTGCCAGCAGTTTCCTCACACTAGCGGGAGGTTCCAATGAGCAGTTCTTC. Protein sequence: CASSFLTLAGGSNEQFF. This chain uses TRBV28 with TRBJ2-1; 12 nucleotides match TRBD2. The J segment lost 6 bases and the V segment lost 3 bases, leaving 9 bases of the junction unmatched. The CDR3 has 17 residues. Germline-derived CDR1 and CDR2 are MDHEN and SYDVKM.

The V and J genes are TRBV4-2 and TRBJ2-7, with TRBD2 matching 7 bases. Germline values: CDR1 LGHNA, CDR2 YNFKEQ. Losses at the gene ends were 1 base for V and 4 bases for J; bases not matched to a gene: 10. This CDR3 has 16 amino acids. CDR3 sequence (DNA): TGTGCCAGCAGCCAAGCTAGCGGCCTTATGGTTTACGAGCAGTACTTC. Protein: CASSQASGLMVYEQYF.

As regards this clonotype: An end of the junction differs from the germline gene, which may be a read error. The J gene is TRBJ1-5, the V gene TRBV6-1, with D unclear. This CDR3 has 15 amino acids. Per germline, CDR1 MNHNS and CDR2 SASEGT. CDR3 sequence (DNA): TGTGCCAGCAGTGAACAGCGGCTCTCTAATCGGCCCCAGCATTTT. Translation: CASSEQRLSNRPQHF.

The chain uses TRBV6-1 and TRBJ1-6; possible D gene TRBD1, 6 bases. This CDR3 comprises 14 residues. Germline V gene lookup returns CDR1 MNHNS and CDR2 SASEGT. V shed 3 bases and J shed 8 bases, with 11 bases lying between them. The CDR3 here is CASSDTGLDSPLHF. The CDR3 coding sequence is TGTGCCAGCAGTGATACAGGGTTGGATTCACCCCTCCACTTT.

This clonotype was seen a handful of times. The gene calls are TRBV5-6 and TRBJ2-7, with D perhaps given as TRBD1 or TRBD2 (5 bases each). Germline loops: CDR1 SGHDT, CDR2 YYEEEE. This CDR3 is built from 14 residues. The ends were cut back, 1 base at V and 1 base at J, with 9 bases in the middle. The CDR3 DNA is TGTGCCAGCAGCTTGTGGGGGAGTTCCTACGAGCAGTACTTC. This sequence encodes CASSLWGSSYEQYF.

The chain combines TRBV5-1 with TRBJ2-1; D possibly uses TRBD1 or TRBD2 (5 bases each). Trimming cost V 4 bases and J 7 bases, with 27 bases left between them. The germline V gene encodes CDR1 SGHRS and CDR2 YFSETQ. CDR3 length equals 18 residues. The CDR3 bases are TGCGCCAGCAGCCGTCGACTAACCGGGGCAGACCGAGGGAATGAGCAGTTCTTC. Protein sequence: CASSRRLTGADRGNEQFF.

The rearrangement links TRBV20-1 to TRBJ2-7; D may be TRBD1 (6 bases). V was trimmed by 4 bases and J by 5 bases, leaving 15 bases between them. The CDR3 is 13 amino acids. CDR1 is DFQATT, CDR2 SNEGSKA, per germline (reference sequence). As DNA, the CDR3 is TGCAGTGCTAAAAATACAGGGTTTCACGAGCAGTACTTC. Translated: CSAKNTGFHEQYF.

This clonotype was seen many times. The chain carries TRBV7-9 and TRBJ2-7; 9 bases agree with TRBD2. This CDR3 region has 15 residues. The germline V gene encodes CDR1 SEHNR and CDR2 FQNEAQ (reference sequence). The V gene end was trimmed by 5 bases and the J gene end by 0 bases; junction bases not matched to a gene: 5. CDR3 in amino acids: CASSRGLANSYEQYF. For the CDR3, the DNA is TGTGCCAGCAGCCGCGGACTAGCGAACTCCTACGAGCAGTACTTC. Looking up the rest from reference TRBV7-9 and TRBJ2-7 gives the full variable domain: DTGVSQNPRHKITKRGQNVTFRCDPISEHNRLYWYRQTLGQGPEFLTYFQNEAQLEKSRLLSDRFSAERPKGSFSTLEIQRTEQGDSAMYLCASSRGLANSYEQYFGPGTRLTVT.

This rearrangement joins TRBV6-1 to TRBJ1-2, with 8 nucleotides matching TRBD1. The germline V gene encodes CDR1 MNHNS and CDR2 SASEGT. The CDR3 is 14 residues long. Trimming took 6 bases from V and 4 from J; bases not matched to a gene: 7. CDR3 DNA sequence: TGTGCCAGCAGGCCCCTCGGGACAGGCTATGGCTACACCTTC. Translating it yields CASRPLGTGYGYTF.

Note on this clonotype: This sequence may be a read error, since a much larger clone differs from it by one base. The conserved closing phenylalanine or tryptophan is absent in this CDR3, likely reflecting a read error. V gene TRBV6-1 combines with J gene TRBJ1-1; maybe TRBD1 (5 bases). This CDR3 has 15 residues. With 5 bases removed from V and 0 bases from J, the gap between germline ends came to 13 bases. Germline-derived CDR1 and CDR2 are MNHNS and SASEGT. In nucleotides, the CDR3 is TGTGCCAGCAGTCCACCGGGACTATTGAACACTGAAGCTTTCCTT. Translated: CASSPPGLLNTEAFL.

The rearrangement links TRBV12-3 or TRBV12-4 to TRBJ2-2; D gene ambiguous. The CDR3 totals 14 residues. Trimming left V 3 bases short and J 0 bases short, with 5 bases between. Written as DNA, the CDR3 is TGTGCCAGCAGTTTTTCGTCGAACACCGGGGAGCTGTTTTTT. As protein: CASSFSSNTGELFF.

This clonotype was counted a single time. The genes are TRBV12-3 or TRBV12-4 and TRBJ2-3, with D tentatively TRBD1 (7 bases). V lost 3 bases, J lost 10 bases, and 20 bases lay in between. CDR3 size: 15 residues. CDR3 sequence reads: CASSFVQGEVGPQYF. In nucleotides, the CDR3 is TGTGCCAGCAGTTTCGTTCAGGGGGAGGTCGGTCCGCAGTATTTT.